This T cell receptor beta chain was documented in a study of technical replicates of blood from a few donors (dated by TCRdb to 2017 to 2019). Library construction relied on the immunoSEQ multiplex PCR assay. This immuneACCESS table, as held by TCRdb, lists in-frame sequences with V and J called but not all clones. Of the missing ones, under half trace to an unresolved V gene in checked studies; the others have no known cause. The sample table contains about 14,000 clones; only one count was recorded for roughly 80% of them. About 12% of the sample goes to the ten largest clones. CDR1 and CDR2, per the germline V gene, are SGDLS and YYNGEE. The V end loses 1 base and the J end loses 4 bases, and a stretch of 9 bases separates them. Inclusive of the bounding cysteine and phenylalanine, the CDR3 is 15 residues long. The only DNA kept is the CDR3, 45 bases in frame from the first base. Remarks on this clone: Which antigen it targets is not known. No base qualities exist here, and no much larger clone lies one base off it.

The receptor was isolated from a human donor in good health. Sequencing was done on a sample of PBMCs. This chain joins TRBV9 to TRBJ2-6; the D segment cannot be called with confidence. The sequenced DNA is TGTGCCAGCAGCGTAAGGAGCGAGGGGGCCAACGTCCTGACTTTC. Its protein product is CASSVRSEGANVLTF.